These 27 T cell receptor beta chains originate from one sample sequenced in a study of blood T cell repertoires in COVID-19. Using immunoSEQ multiplex PCR, the repertoire was profiled, and TCRdb retains in-frame clones only, with some absent. The data show about 350,000 clones, approximately 84% seen once. The sample comprised PBMCs or T cells enriched from blood (not recorded which). These receptors were collected from a woman aged 25 to 45 who had recovered from COVID-19.

This clone was recorded many times. At one end, the junction sequence differs from germline, possibly due to a read error. V gene TRBV5-6 combines with J gene TRBJ2-7; a possible D gene is TRBD2 (5 bases). Germline loops: CDR1 SGHDT, CDR2 YYEEEE. This CDR3 is built from 14 residues. CDR3 sequence reads: CASSLGWQSGTSLF. CDR3 sequence (DNA): TGTGCCAGCAGCTTGGGGTGGCAGTCGGGAACTTCCCTCTTC. The full variable domain, its missing parts supplied by reference TRBV5-6 and TRBJ2-7, is DAGVTQSPTHLIKTRGQQVTLRCSPKSGHDTVSWYQQALGQGPQFIFQYYEEEERQRGNFPDRFSGHQFPNYSSELNVNALLLGDSALYLCASSLGWQSGTSLFGPGTRLTVT.

The chain carries TRBV11-2 and TRBJ2-2; TRBD1 might be the D (5 bases). This CDR3 has 16 amino acids. CDR1 SGHAT and CDR2 FQNNGV come from the germline V gene. V gave up 1 base and J gave up 5 bases, with 14 bases separating them. The CDR3 nucleotides are TGTGCCAGCAGCTTAGTTGGCAGGGAACGAACCGGGGAGCTGTTTTTT. Translation gives CASSLVGRERTGELFF.

The chain combines TRBV6-5 with TRBJ1-2, with 9 bases matching TRBD1. CDR3 size: 14 residues. Trimming removed 5 bases from V and 4 bases from J; junction bases left unmatched: 5. Germline V gene data show CDR1 as MNHEY and CDR2 as SVGAGI. For the CDR3, the DNA is TGTGCCAGCAGTACGGGACAGGGAGCCTATGGCTACACCTTC. Protein product: CASSTGQGAYGYTF.

The chain has TRBV2 and TRBJ2-7; D unclear. The V gene's germline CDR1 is SNHLY and CDR2 FYNNEI. This CDR3 has 11 amino acids. The germline V and J ends were trimmed by 6 bases and 6 bases, with 9 bases remaining between them. This CDR3 is CASRALGEQYF. In DNA, the CDR3 is TGTGCCAGCAGGGCCCTTGGCGAGCAGTACTTC.

Only one count was recorded for this clone. This rearrangement joins TRBV7-2 to TRBJ2-1; D uncertain. CDR3 length: 16 amino acids. The germline CDR1 and CDR2 sequences are SGHTA and FQGNSA. Trimming took off 5 bases at V and 5 bases at J, with 19 bases between the two ends. The CDR3 DNA reads TGTGCCAGCAGCACCGGAGCCTTAATATACAACAATGAGCAGTTCTTC. Its translation is CASSTGALIYNNEQFF. Drawing the rest from reference TRBV7-2 and TRBJ2-1, the complete variable domain is GAGVSQSPSNKVTEKGKDVELRCDPISGHTALYWYRQSLGQGLEFLIYFQGNSAPDKSGLPSDRFSAERTGGSVSTLTIQRTQQEDSAVYLCASSTGALIYNNEQFFGPGTRLTVL.

This rearrangement joins TRBV21-1 to TRBJ2-5; the DNA was not used to check the table's D call, TRBD1. TRBV21-1 is a pseudogene. There are 15 residues in the CDR3. The CDR3 sequence: CASSKALAGRETQYF. CDR3 bases: TGTGCCAGCAGCAAAGCGCTGGCAGGTAGGGAGACCCAGTACTTC.

The V call is TRBV5-1, the J call TRBJ2-1; the match to TRBD2 covers 8 bases. V lost 2 bases to trimming and J lost 8 bases; unmatched junction nucleotides: 9. Germline V lookup: CDR1 SGHRS, CDR2 YFSETQ. This CDR3 has 15 amino acids. CDR3 DNA: TGCGCCAGCAGCTTACGGGGGGGTGCTGCCGATGAGCAGTTCTTC. Protein sequence: CASSLRGGAADEQFF.

This clone was observed a few times. The J gene is TRBJ1-5, the V gene TRBV4-2; 7 bases line up with TRBD1. Germline V gene sequence: CDR1 LGHNA, CDR2 YNFKEQ. This CDR3 contains 16 residues. J lost 5 bases, V lost 3 bases, and 10 bases had no gene match. The CDR3 protein is CASSHPQGLRDQPQHF. The CDR3 coding sequence is TGTGCCAGCAGCCATCCACAGGGGCTGAGGGATCAGCCCCAGCATTTT.

This chain connects TRBV5-8 to TRBJ1-1; 8 nucleotides agree with TRBD1. Germline assignment: CDR1 SGHTS and CDR2 YDEGEE. The ends lost 4 bases at V and 5 bases at J; junction bases unmatched: 7. CDR3 length: 14 residues. Here the CDR3 reads CASSGRTGRTEAFF. As DNA, the CDR3 is TGTGCCAGCAGCGGAAGGACAGGGCGGACTGAAGCTTTCTTT.

The rearrangement uses TRBV10-2 and TRBJ2-7, with D perhaps matching TRBD2 (5 bases). From germline, CDR1 is WSHSY and CDR2 SAAADI. This CDR3 comprises 16 residues. V gave up 6 bases and J gave up 0 bases, with 18 bases separating them. CDR3 in amino acids: CASSARGRGPSYEQYF. The CDR3 DNA follows: TGCGCCAGCAGCGCCCGTGGGAGAGGGCCCTCCTACGAGCAGTACTTC.

The genes are TRBV19 and TRBJ2-3; no reliable D call. V was cut by 10 bases and J by 6 bases, with 11 bases left in between. This CDR3 has 11 amino acids. Per germline, CDR1 LNHDA and CDR2 SQIVND (reference sequence). CDR3 residues: CATSLGDTQYF. The CDR3 nucleotides are TGTGCCACCTCCCTCGGGGATACGCAGTATTTT.

The V and J genes are TRBV21-1 and TRBJ2-1; the listed D gene, TRBD2, was not tested against the DNA. TRBV21-1 is flagged as a pseudogene. The CDR3 totals 12 residues. The CDR3 is CASSNTDNEQFF. The CDR3 DNA follows: TGTGCCAGCAGCAATACGGACAATGAGCAGTTCTTC.

This clone was detected once. The chain carries TRBV27 and TRBJ2-7; D is possibly TRBD1 (5 bases). Germline CDR1 and CDR2: MNHEY and SMNVEV (reference sequence). This CDR3 has 13 residues. V lost 8 bases, J lost 3 bases, and 14 bases lay in between. The chain's CDR3 is CASGLQDGYEQYF. The CDR3 coding sequence is TGTGCCAGCGGGCTACAGGACGGCTACGAGCAGTACTTC.

This clone showed up just a few times. The chain recombines TRBV28 with TRBJ2-3; TRBD2 agrees at 15 bases. The CDR3 consists of 16 residues. V lost 8 bases to trimming and J lost 0 bases; unmatched junction nucleotides: 3. Germline CDR1 reads MDHEN; CDR2 reads SYDVKM. Here the CDR3 reads CASGLAGGGSTDTQYF. DNA of the CDR3: TGTGCCAGCGGACTAGCGGGAGGGGGTAGCACAGATACGCAGTATTTT.

The rearrangement uses TRBV6-5 and TRBJ2-1, with no clear D. This CDR3 is built from 13 residues. Germline V gene sequence: CDR1 MNHEY, CDR2 SVGAGI. Trimming shortened V by 6 bases and J by 9 bases, and 15 bases separated the two germline ends. The CDR3 spells CASSYPAGSEQFF. CDR3 nucleotides: TGTGCCAGCAGCTATCCGGCAGGAAGTGAGCAGTTCTTC.

This chain links TRBV10-3 with TRBJ1-6, with 7 bases fitting TRBD1. Trimming took 10 bases from V and 10 from J; bases not matched to a gene: 13. The germline CDR1 and CDR2 sequences are ENHRY and SYGVKD. The CDR3 loop spans 14 amino acids. CDR3 DNA: TGTGCCAGCAGAAGACAGGGAAACGAATCACCCCTCCACTTT. Residues: CASRRQGNESPLHF.

The rearrangement uses TRBV3-1 (or the pseudogene TRBV3-2) and TRBJ2-3; TRBD2 agrees at 7 bases. The CDR3 has 14 amino acids. The V segment lost 1 base and the J segment 10 bases; nucleotides outside the gene matches: 8. The germline V gene encodes CDR1 LGHDT and CDR2 YNNKEL (reference sequence). The CDR3 reads CASSQVQRGLAQYF. CDR3 in DNA: TGTGCCAGCAGCCAAGTCCAGCGGGGCCTTGCGCAGTATTTT.

The rearrangement links TRBV9 to TRBJ2-1, with 7 positions matching TRBD1. Germline CDR1 SGDLS, CDR2 YYNGEE. The CDR3 contains 17 residues. The ends lost 0 bases at V and 2 bases at J; junction bases unmatched: 8. CDR3: CASSVGSRGSAYNEQFF. Written as DNA, the CDR3 is TGTGCCAGCAGCGTAGGGAGCAGGGGGAGCGCCTACAATGAGCAGTTCTTC.

A single count supports this clone. The genes are TRBV18 and TRBJ1-2; maybe TRBD1 (5 bases). The CDR3 length is 14 residues. Germline V CDR1 and CDR2: KGHSH, LQKENI. The V and J ends lost 3 bases and 8 bases respectively, with 16 bases between them. CDR3 bases: TGTGCCAGCTCACCCCCGACACTCGCAGGGGGCTACACCTTC. Protein sequence: CASSPPTLAGGYTF.

The V and J genes are TRBV5-4 and TRBJ2-7, with 9 positions matching TRBD1. CDR1 SGHNT and CDR2 YYREEE come from the germline V gene (reference sequence). Trimming at V came to 4 bases and at J to 6 bases, leaving 5 bases not matched to a gene. The CDR3 covers 13 residues. Written as DNA, the CDR3 is TGTGCCAGCAGCCAGAACAGGGGGCTCGAGCAGTACTTC. Protein product: CASSQNRGLEQYF.

CDR3 in DNA: TGTGCCAGCAGTGAAGGACAGGTCTCCTACAATGAGCAGTTCTTC. This gives the protein CASSEGQVSYNEQFF. The chain joins TRBV2 to TRBJ2-1; possible D gene TRBD1, 6 bases. The CDR3 is made up of 15 amino acids. The germline CDR1 and CDR2 sequences are SNHLY and FYNNEI. V lost 1 base and J 0 bases, leaving 7 bases between the germline ends. Based on the CDR3 plus reference TRBV2 and TRBJ2-1, the full variable domain is EPEVTQTPSHQVTQMGQEVILRCVPISNHLYFYWYRQILGQKVEFLVSFYNNEISEKSEIFDDQFSVERPDGSNFTLKIRSTKLEDSAMYFCASSEGQVSYNEQFFGPGTRLTVL.

This clone was counted between two and nine times. The V and J genes are TRBV15 and TRBJ1-5; D is unresolved. V lost 5 bases to trimming and J lost 7 bases, with 9 bases between them. CDR3 length equals 12 residues. Germline V gene data show CDR1 as LNHNV and CDR2 as YYDKDF (reference sequence). As DNA, the CDR3 is TGTGCCACCAGCCAGGTCGGCCAGCCCCAGCATTTT. Protein: CATSQVGQPQHF.

This chain uses TRBV7-9 with TRBJ1-1, with D perhaps matching TRBD1 (6 bases). Germline loops: CDR1 SEHNR, CDR2 FQNEAQ (reference sequence). The germline V and J ends were trimmed by 11 bases and 4 bases, with 17 bases remaining between them. The CDR3 totals 13 residues. The DNA for the CDR3 is TGTGCCGGGCGGGGGCTGGTCGGCACTGAAGCTTTCTTT. Translation: CAGRGLVGTEAFF. The full variable domain, rest sourced from reference TRBV7-9 and TRBJ1-1, is DTGVSQNPRHKITKRGQNVTFRCDPISEHNRLYWYRQTLGQGPEFLTYFQNEAQLEKSRLLSDRFSAERPKGSFSTLEIQRTEQGDSAMYLCAGRGLVGTEAFFGQGTRLTVV.

As to this clone: One junction end does not reproduce the germline sequence, and a read error may be involved. The chain carries TRBV24-1 and TRBJ2-3; D not resolved. This CDR3 region has 12 residues. The germline V gene encodes CDR1 KGHDR and CDR2 SFDVKD. CDR3 in amino acids: CATSVSKDTQYF. The DNA for the CDR3 is TGTGCCACCAGTGTTAGCAAAGATACGCAGTATTTT.

This clone came up a few times. The chain is built from TRBV7-9 and TRBJ1-4; D unclear. Trimming took off 5 bases at V and 7 bases at J, with 11 bases between the two ends. Germline CDR1 SEHNR, CDR2 FQNEAQ (reference sequence). The CDR3 loop spans 13 amino acids. CDR3 sequence (DNA): TGTGCCAGCAGCGCCCTCGGTGTTGAAAAACTGTTTTTT. This codes for CASSALGVEKLFF.

The chain recombines TRBV27 with TRBJ2-1, with TRBD2 as a possible D gene (6 bases). The germline V and J ends were trimmed by 5 bases and 5 bases, with 19 bases remaining between them. Germline V gene data show CDR1 as MNHEY and CDR2 as SMNVEV (reference sequence). CDR3 length: 16 amino acids. CDR3 sequence: CASSLGLAGIDNEQFF. The CDR3 DNA reads TGTGCCAGCAGTCTTGGACTGGCGGGGATCGACAATGAGCAGTTCTTC.

This sequence joins TRBV18 and TRBJ2-7, with D maybe TRBD1 (5 bases). This CDR3 is 15 amino acids long. Germline lookup yields CDR1 KGHSH and CDR2 LQKENI. The V end was cut by 5 bases, the J end by 3 bases, with 17 bases between. The CDR3 region has the DNA TGTGCCAGCTCATCCACGACAGCCCGGTTCTACGAGCAGTACTTC. Residues: CASSSTTARFYEQYF.